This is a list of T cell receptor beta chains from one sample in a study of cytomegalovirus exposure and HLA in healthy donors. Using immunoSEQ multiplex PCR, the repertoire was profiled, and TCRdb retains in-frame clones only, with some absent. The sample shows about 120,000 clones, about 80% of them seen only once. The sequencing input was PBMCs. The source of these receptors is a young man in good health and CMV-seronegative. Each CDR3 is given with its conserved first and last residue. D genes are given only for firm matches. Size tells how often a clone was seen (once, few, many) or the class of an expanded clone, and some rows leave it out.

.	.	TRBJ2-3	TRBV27	CASTTNLLGADTQYF	TGTGCCAGCACCACTAATCTGTTGGGAGCAGATACGCAGTATTTT
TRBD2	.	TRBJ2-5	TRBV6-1	CASSQIAGVGETQYF	TGTGCCAGCAGCCAGATAGCGGGAGTAGGAGAGACCCAGTACTTC
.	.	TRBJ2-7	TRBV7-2	CASSLAPLSSYEQYF	TGTGCCAGCAGCTTAGCGCCGCTGAGCTCCTACGAGCAGTACTTC
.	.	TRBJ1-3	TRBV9	CASSALTRDGASGNTIYF	TGTGCCAGCAGCGCCCTGACGAGAGACGGAGCCTCTGGAAACACCATATATTTT
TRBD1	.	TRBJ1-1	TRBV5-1	CASSLFGDRNTEAFF	TGCGCCAGCAGCTTGTTCGGGGACAGAAACACTGAAGCTTTCTTT
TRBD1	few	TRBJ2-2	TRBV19	CASSIRDRGNTGELFF	TGTGCCAGTAGTATACGGGACAGGGGGAACACCGGGGAGCTGTTTTTT
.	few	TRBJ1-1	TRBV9	CASSVGRGATEAFF	TGTGCCAGCAGCGTAGGGAGGGGCGCGACTGAAGCTTTCTTT
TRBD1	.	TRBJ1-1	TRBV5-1	CASSLAPTGVNTEAFF	TGCGCCAGCAGCTTGGCCCCGACAGGGGTAAACACTGAAGCTTTCTTT
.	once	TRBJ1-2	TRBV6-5	CAGSYDTQGGYTF	TGTGCCGGCAGTTATGATACCCAGGGCGGCTACACCTTC
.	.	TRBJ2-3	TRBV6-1	CASSERGSTDTQYF	TGTGCCAGCAGTGAAAGGGGGAGCACAGATACGCAGTATTTT
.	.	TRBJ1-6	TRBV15	CATSSLGLGSPLHF	TGTGCCACCAGCAGTTTGGGACTCGGTTCACCCCTCCACTTT
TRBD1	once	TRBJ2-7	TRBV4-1	CASSQGQSSSYEQYF	TGCGCCAGCAGCCAGGGACAGTCTAGCTCCTACGAGCAGTACTTC
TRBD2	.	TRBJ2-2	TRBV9	CASSVDLGGRRTGELFF	TGTGCCAGCAGCGTAGATTTAGGCGGGAGGCGGACCGGGGAGCTGTTTTTC
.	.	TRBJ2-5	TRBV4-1	CASSQDWPRETQYF	TGCGCCAGCAGCCAAGATTGGCCGCGGGAGACCCAGTACTTC
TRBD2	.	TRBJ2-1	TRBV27	CASRASGRADEQFF	TGTGCCAGCAGGGCTAGCGGGAGGGCGGATGAGCAGTTCTTC
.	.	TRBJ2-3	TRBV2	CASSVGLSTDTQYF	TGTGCCAGCAGTGTGGGACTCAGCACAGATACGCAGTATTTT
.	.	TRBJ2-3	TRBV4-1	CASSLLQGADTQYF	TGCGCCAGCAGCCTCCTACAGGGCGCAGATACGCAGTATTTT
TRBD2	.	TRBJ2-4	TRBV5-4	CASSLGGGAGKNIQYF	TGTGCCAGCAGCTTGGGCGGGGGGGCTGGCAAAAACATTCAGTACTTC
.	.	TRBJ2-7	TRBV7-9	CASSRDLYEQYF	TGTGCCAGCAGTCGAGATCTCTACGAGCAGTACTTC
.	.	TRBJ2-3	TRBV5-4	CASSSQGTDTQYF	TGTGCCAGCAGCTCCCAGGGCACGGATACGCAGTATTTT
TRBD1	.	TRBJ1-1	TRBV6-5	CASSYRDRGPTEAFF	TGTGCCAGCAGTTACCGCGACAGGGGGCCAACTGAAGCTTTCTTT
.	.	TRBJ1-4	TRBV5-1	CASSLIGHEKLFF	TGCGCCAGCAGTTTGATTGGGCACGAAAAACTGTTTTTT
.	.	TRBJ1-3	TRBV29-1	CSVENGDTIYF	TGCAGCGTTGAGAATGGAGACACCATATATTTT
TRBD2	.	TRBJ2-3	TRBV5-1	CASSLESGSRGDTQYF	TGCGCCAGCAGCTTGGAGAGCGGGAGTCGGGGGGATACGCAGTATTTT
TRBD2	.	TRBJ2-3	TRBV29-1	CSCGGRSTDTQYF	TGCAGCTGTGGCGGGAGAAGCACAGATACGCAGTATTTT
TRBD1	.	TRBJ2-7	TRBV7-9	CASSPRTGGYEQYF	TGTGCCAGCAGCCCTCGGACAGGGGGCTACGAGCAGTACTTC
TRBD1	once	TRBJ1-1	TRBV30	CAWITGGSEAFF	TGTGCCTGGATAACAGGGGGCTCTGAAGCTTTCTTT
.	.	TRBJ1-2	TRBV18	CASSQVDSPGYGYTF	TGTGCCAGCTCACAAGTGGACAGTCCTGGCTATGGCTACACCTTC
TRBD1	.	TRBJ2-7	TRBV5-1	CASSRPGTESYEQYF	TGCGCCAGCAGCCGACCCGGGACAGAGAGCTACGAGCAGTACTTC
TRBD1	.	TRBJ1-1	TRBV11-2	CASSSGQGASFF	TGTGCCAGCAGCTCGGGACAGGGGGCGAGTTTCTTT
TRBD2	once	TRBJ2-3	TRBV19	CASSYSGPTDTQYF	TGTGCCAGTAGTTATAGCGGGCCCACAGATACGCAGTATTTT